Each of the 18 T cell receptor beta chains below was sequenced from the same sample in a study of beta chain features in type 1 diabetes. Every bit of the isolated RNA underwent reverse transcription, so sequencing read expressed TCRB transcripts. Data came from immunoSEQ multiplex PCR; TCRdb stores just in-frame clones and leaves some out. The repertoire consists of 37,000 or so clones, with roughly 50% occurring once and the leading ten covering more than 0.6%. Sequenced input: central memory CD4+ T cells from blood. Every receptor here comes from a woman between 18 and 30 years old in good health.

The chain joins TRBV2 to TRBJ2-2; a possible D gene is TRBD2 (5 bases). V was clipped by 6 bases and J by 1 base, with 9 bases between them. Germline V gives CDR1 SNHLY, CDR2 FYNNEI. This CDR3 is built from 14 residues. In DNA form, the CDR3 reads TGTGCCAGCAGAGGAGGTGTGAACACCGGGGAGCTGTTTTTT. It translates to CASRGGVNTGELFF.

The rearrangement joins TRBV18 to TRBJ2-1, with D unclear. This CDR3 is 14 amino acids long. The germline V gene has CDR1 KGHSH and CDR2 LQKENI. Trimming took 4 bases from V and 0 from J, leaving 7 bases between them. The CDR3 sequence: CASSQQRSYNEQFF. The CDR3 coding sequence is TGTGCCAGCTCACAGCAGCGCTCCTACAATGAGCAGTTCTTC.

This sequence joins TRBV7-9 and TRBJ1-2; 9 bases are shared with TRBD1. The V segment lost 6 bases and the J segment 7 bases; nucleotides outside the gene matches: 9. This CDR3 has 14 amino acids. Germline values: CDR1 SEHNR, CDR2 FQNEAQ (reference sequence). The DNA for the CDR3 is TGTGCCAGCAGATGGGGACAGGGCCTATTTGGCTACACCTTC. Translated, it gives CASRWGQGLFGYTF.

This clone has just a few counts. In DNA form, the CDR3 reads TGCGCCACCAGACCCGGGACTAGAGATGTTGAGACCCAGTACTTC. Its translation: CATRPGTRDVETQYF. The chain links TRBV10-2 to TRBJ2-5; 8 bases map to TRBD2. The CDR3 totals 15 residues. The germline V gene has CDR1 WSHSY and CDR2 SAAADI. Losses at the gene ends were 10 bases for V and 5 bases for J; bases not matched to a gene: 15.

The V and J genes are TRBV11-2 and TRBJ2-3; TRBD1 agrees at 7 bases. Germline CDR1 and CDR2: SGHAT and FQNNGV. The CDR3 contains 16 residues. The trim removed 5 bases at V and 5 bases at J, leaving 13 bases unmatched. The CDR3 DNA is TGTGCCAGCAGCCGTGACAGGGTCCAATTCGGAGATACGCAGTATTTT. Its protein product is CASSRDRVQFGDTQYF.

This sequence joins TRBV25-1 and TRBJ1-1; D is uncertain. Trimming pared 6 bases from V and 7 bases from J, leaving 9 bases between. Germline loops: CDR1 MGHDK, CDR2 SYGVNS. The CDR3 extends over 11 amino acids. The CDR3 region has the DNA TGTGCCAGCAGGAGAACTAATGAAGCTTTCTTT. Amino acids: CASRRTNEAFF.

V and J are TRBV25-1 and TRBJ2-7; TRBD1 matches 8 bases. CDR3 length: 14 residues. Looked up from germline, CDR1 is MGHDK and CDR2 is SYGVNS. J gave up 4 bases and V 2 bases, and 4 bases lay outside the gene matches. The CDR3 sequence is CASSEPDRAYEQYF. For the CDR3, the DNA is TGTGCCAGCAGTGAACCGGACAGGGCTTACGAGCAGTACTTC.

V is TRBV30 and J is TRBJ2-3, with D possibly being TRBD2 (6 bases). Germline V gene lookup returns CDR1 GTSNPN and CDR2 SVGIG (reference sequence). Between the trimmed V and J ends, which lost 5 bases and 0 bases, there was a span of 12 bases. The CDR3 has 14 amino acids. The CDR3: CAWGRGSSTDTQYF. Here the CDR3 DNA reads TGTGCCTGGGGGCGGGGCAGTAGCACAGATACGCAGTATTTT.

This clone was observed once. The chain is built from TRBV5-1 and TRBJ1-4; 7 bases fit TRBD1. Germline V CDR1 and CDR2: SGHRS, YFSETQ. V was pared by 3 bases and J by 0 bases, with 2 bases of the junction left unmatched. CDR3 length: 15 residues. CDR3 region: CASSSTGATNEKLFF. CDR3 bases: TGCGCCAGCAGCTCAACAGGGGCAACTAATGAAAAACTGTTTTTT.

There are a few counts of this clone. The chain joins TRBV5-6 to TRBJ2-4; 8 bases are a match to TRBD1. Germline assignment: CDR1 SGHDT and CDR2 YYEEEE. The CDR3 is made up of 15 amino acids. Trimming at V came to 2 bases and at J to 5 bases, leaving 6 bases not matched to a gene. CDR3 loop: CASSFRGRIENIQYF. The CDR3 DNA sequence: TGTGCCAGCAGCTTCAGGGGGCGCATAGAAAACATTCAGTACTTC.

V and J are TRBV6-6 and TRBJ1-1, with a tentative D call TRBD1 (5 bases). The V gene lost 6 bases and the J gene lost 4 bases, with 18 bases spanning the gap. The CDR3 totals 15 residues. Germline V gene data show CDR1 as MNHNY and CDR2 as SVGAGI (reference sequence). CDR3 sequence: CASSLGGVVGTEAFF. Written as DNA, the CDR3 is TGTGCCAGCAGCCTTGGAGGGGTAGTCGGCACTGAAGCTTTCTTT.

This clone was picked up a small number of times. The chain uses TRBV5-4 and TRBJ1-1; 8 bases match TRBD1. Germline trimming cut 1 base from V and 3 bases from J; bases unmatched to any gene: 14. CDR3 length: 18 residues. CDR1 is SGHNT, CDR2 YYREEE, per germline (reference sequence). CDR3 sequence: CASSLPRQGISWDTEAFF. The CDR3 nucleotides read TGTGCCAGCAGCTTGCCCCGACAGGGGATAAGTTGGGACACTGAAGCTTTCTTT.

This clone was observed a few times. This rearrangement joins TRBV28 to TRBJ2-3, with 7 bases lining up with TRBD2. J was trimmed by 3 bases and V by 7 bases; bases with no gene match: 4. CDR3 length: 13 amino acids. CDR1 is MDHEN, CDR2 SYDVKM, per germline. The CDR3 is CASIGGSTDTQYF. The CDR3 bases are TGTGCCAGCATCGGCGGGAGTACAGATACGCAGTATTTT.

This clone was counted between two and nine times. The V and J genes are TRBV6-1 and TRBJ1-6; unclear D gene. The CDR3 spans 15 residues. Trimming stripped 6 bases from V and 7 bases from J, with 16 bases between. CDR1 is MNHNS, CDR2 SASEGT, per germline. For the CDR3, the DNA is TGTGCCAGCAGATCCGCACCCGACGGGAATTCACCCCTCCACTTT. It translates to CASRSAPDGNSPLHF.

The table lists this clone with a few counts. The chain combines TRBV23-1 with TRBJ1-5, with TRBD1 identical over 12 bases. TRBV23-1 is known as an ORF, though its function is uncertain. CDR3 length: 18 residues. Trimming cost V 2 bases and J 0 bases; bases outside gene matches: 5. CDR3 residues: CASSQGTGGAYSNQPQHF. In nucleotides, the CDR3 is TGCGCCAGCAGTCAAGGGACAGGGGGCGCATATAGCAATCAGCCCCAGCATTTT.

This clone has just one count. The chain uses TRBV29-1 and TRBJ1-1; D unresolved. Germline V gene data show CDR1 as SQVTM and CDR2 as ANQGSEA. This CDR3 contains 13 residues. V was shortened by 5 bases and J by 1 base, with 11 bases between the two germline ends. The CDR3 DNA is TGCAGCGTTATTGTCCAGGCGAACACTGAAGCTTTCTTT. Translation gives CSVIVQANTEAFF.

The chain couples TRBV6-1 to TRBJ2-1; D possibly corresponds to TRBD2 (5 bases). V gave up 0 bases and J gave up 9 bases, with 6 bases separating them. This CDR3 contains 12 residues. Germline lookup yields CDR1 MNHNS and CDR2 SASEGT. The CDR3 loop is CASSEARAEQFF. CDR3 coding DNA: TGTGCCAGCAGTGAAGCGAGGGCTGAGCAGTTCTTC.

This clone was recorded a few times. This sequence joins TRBV28 and TRBJ1-2; unclear D gene. Trimming stripped 7 bases from V and 4 bases from J, with 13 bases between. Per germline, CDR1 MDHEN and CDR2 SYDVKM. This CDR3 contains 13 residues. The CDR3 reads CASTQAGFYGYTF. In DNA, the CDR3 is TGTGCCAGCACTCAGGCGGGGTTCTATGGCTACACCTTC.